Detailed here is one TCR beta chain. Its antigen is not identified. The data were produced by immunoSEQ multiplex PCR, yet TCRdb's version contains in-frame clones alone and is incomplete. Here the sample spans over 20,000 clones, more than 75% being singletons. Trimming cost V 4 bases and J 1 base, with 17 bases left between them. Looked up from germline, CDR1 is SGHRS and CDR2 is YFSETQ. The CDR3 is made up of 16 amino acids. This specimen comes from a study of T cells in localized non-small cell lung cancer. Study conclusions and caveats: There were a median 57 of the top 100 tumor clones appearing in adjacent lung. The study found T cell clonality highest in uninvolved adjacent lung, above tumor.

The V call is TRBV5-1, the J call TRBJ2-5; D is perhaps TRBD1 (5 bases). The sample consisted of peripheral blood, taken before any cancer treatment. The TCR sequence derives from a male donor older than 55 with stage II squamous cell lung carcinoma. CDR3 loop: CASSPLGRGSQETQYF. For the CDR3, the DNA is TGCGCCAGCAGCCCCCTGGGTAGGGGTTCCCAAGAGACCCAGTACTTC.